This TCR beta chain derives from a study of blood T cells in healthy people across ages. The V end was cut by 5 bases, the J end by 5 bases, with 17 bases between. The CDR3 loop spans 15 amino acids. Germline values: CDR1 MNHEY, CDR2 SMNVEV (reference sequence). PCR was performed a second time for 7 to 11 cycles using a sample-barcoded 5' primer and a J-beta primer mix. TCRdb analysed the 5' RACE reads with MiXCR anew, one entry per CDR3 protein. The sample shows some 1,500,000 distinct CDR3 sequences, under 55% of them seen only once. Material: blood. The chain carries TRBV27 and TRBJ2-3, with D possibly being TRBD1 or TRBD2 (5 bases each). The receptor's source is a woman aged 18-29 years in good health. CDR3 DNA: TGTGCCAGCAGTCTCCTGGGGGAAGAGGGAGATACGCAGTATTTT. Its protein product is CASSLLGEEGDTQYF.